The 21 T cell receptor beta chains below come from one sample, sequenced in a study of T-cell memory formation after mild COVID-19. TCRdb re-called the 5' RACE reads through MiXCR, storing one row per CDR3 protein. The sample holds 190,000 or so distinct CDR3 sequences, 27% seen once. The sequencing sample was made of PBMCs or a T cell subset sorted from them (not recorded which). These receptors came from an adult woman who had mild COVID-19 (a few samples of this study predate the infection). Cell type and time point are not known.

This rearrangement joins TRBV2 to TRBJ2-1, with D possibly being TRBD2 (5 bases). The CDR3 has 14 amino acids. The germline CDR1 and CDR2 sequences are SNHLY and FYNNEI. The V and J ends lost 1 base and 7 bases respectively, with 11 bases between them. CDR3 in amino acids: CASSEGDYRNEQFF. CDR3 coding DNA: TGTGCCAGCAGTGAAGGTGACTATCGGAATGAGCAGTTCTTC.

This clonotype was observed a handful of times. The genes are TRBV20-1 and TRBJ2-6; 7 bases align to TRBD1. The CDR3 covers 15 residues. J gave up 3 bases and V 6 bases, and 8 bases lay outside the gene matches. Germline lookup yields CDR1 DFQATT and CDR2 SNEGSKA (reference sequence). The CDR3, as DNA: TGCAGTGCCCACAAGGGGGCCGGTGGGGCCAACGTCCTGACTTTC. Its protein product is CSAHKGAGGANVLTF.

The chain recombines TRBV6-2 or TRBV6-3 with TRBJ2-7; 8 bases line up with TRBD2. V lost 3 bases, J lost 2 bases, and 3 bases stayed unmatched. This CDR3 region has 14 residues. In germline, CDR1 is MNHEY, CDR2 SVGEGT. CDR3 bases: TGTGCCAGCAGTTATACTAGCGGAACCTACGAGCAGTACTTC. Protein product: CASSYTSGTYEQYF.

The chain employs TRBV11-1 and TRBJ1-2; D possibly corresponds to TRBD1 (6 bases). The germline CDR1 and CDR2 sequences are SGHAT and FQDESV (reference sequence). The CDR3 length is 17 residues. Trimming pared 2 bases from V and 3 bases from J, leaving 19 bases between. CDR3 DNA: TGTGCCAGCAGCTTATCCCCCCGACAGGAACTGGACTATGGCTACACCTTC. Amino acid sequence: CASSLSPRQELDYGYTF.

The chain recombines TRBV24-1 with TRBJ1-5; 7 bases fit TRBD1. The CDR3 is 12 amino acids. V shed 9 bases, J shed 4 bases, and the junction held 2 bases outside the gene matches. CDR1 and CDR2 (germline): KGHDR, SFDVKD. The CDR3 coding sequence is TGTGCCACCGGGACAGAAAATCAGCCCCAGCATTTT. Translated, it gives CATGTENQPQHF.

The rearrangement links TRBV7-8 to TRBJ2-1; D is unclear. The CDR3 contains 11 residues. The germline V and J ends were trimmed by 4 bases and 5 bases, with 3 bases remaining between them. The germline V gene encodes CDR1 SGHVS and CDR2 FQNEAQ. The CDR3 loop is CASSYHNEQFF. The CDR3 nucleotides read TGTGCCAGCAGCTACCACAATGAGCAGTTCTTC. Using reference TRBV7-8 and TRBJ2-1 for the parts outside the CDR3, the full variable domain is GAGVSQSPRYKVAKRGQDVALRCDPISGHVSLFWYQQALGQGPEFLTYFQNEAQLDKSGLPSDRFFAERPEGSVSTLKIQRTQQEDSAVYLCASSYHNEQFFGPGTRLTVL.

In its sample, this clonotype was seen a few times. This rearrangement joins TRBV6-5 to TRBJ1-3; tentative D call: TRBD1 (5 bases). Germline CDR1 MNHEY, CDR2 SVGAGI. The CDR3 consists of 15 residues. V lost 8 bases, J lost 2 bases, and 16 bases lay in between. The CDR3 spells CASLKPGGAGNTIYF. For the CDR3, the DNA is TGTGCCAGCTTGAAACCCGGGGGGGCTGGAAACACCATATATTTT.

J is TRBJ2-5 and V is TRBV5-1; 12 bases line up with TRBD1. The germline CDR1 and CDR2 sequences are SGHRS and YFSETQ. V gave up 5 bases and J gave up 4 bases; unmatched junction bases: 9. This CDR3 has 16 amino acids. The CDR3 spells CASRLFGTGGVETQYF. The DNA for the CDR3 is TGCGCCAGCAGATTGTTCGGGACAGGGGGCGTAGAGACCCAGTACTTC. The full variable domain, its missing parts supplied by reference TRBV5-1 and TRBJ2-5, is KAGVTQTPRYLIKTRGQQVTLSCSPISGHRSVSWYQQTPGQGLQFLFEYFSETQRNKGNFPGRFSGRQFSNSRSEMNVSTLELGDSALYLCASRLFGTGGVETQYFGPGTRLLVL.

The gene calls are TRBV5-1 and TRBJ1-2, with D perhaps TRBD1 (5 bases). V was shortened by 4 bases and J by 6 bases, with 22 bases between the two germline ends. Germline V gene sequence: CDR1 SGHRS, CDR2 YFSETQ. This CDR3 comprises 16 residues. The CDR3 sequence is CASSPPPMRGYHGYTF. CDR3 DNA: TGCGCCAGCAGCCCACCCCCTATGCGGGGGTACCATGGCTACACCTTC.

V and J are TRBV18 and TRBJ2-7; D is possibly TRBD2 (5 bases). Per germline, CDR1 KGHSH and CDR2 LQKENI. V dropped 3 bases and J dropped 2 bases, with 8 bases sitting between them. The CDR3 loop spans 13 amino acids. CDR3 in DNA: TGTGCCAGCTCACCGACGGGAACCTACGAGCAGTACTTC. As protein: CASSPTGTYEQYF.

CDR3 region: CSARDEWGSHTEAFF. The CDR3 nucleotides are TGCAGTGCTAGAGATGAATGGGGATCCCACACTGAAGCTTTCTTT. V usage is TRBV20-1 and J usage is TRBJ1-1; no definite D call. The CDR3 runs to 15 residues. The germline CDR1 and CDR2 sequences are DFQATT and SNEGSKA (reference sequence). V lost 0 bases and J 3 bases, leaving 14 bases between the germline ends.

The V call is TRBV12-3 or TRBV12-4, the J call TRBJ2-1; 11 nucleotides match TRBD2. The CDR3 consists of 17 residues. J gave up 8 bases and V 6 bases, and 15 bases lay outside the gene matches. CDR3 residues: CASSPNPTSGNVDEQFF. As DNA, the CDR3 is TGTGCCAGCAGCCCAAATCCGACTAGCGGGAACGTCGATGAGCAGTTCTTC.

CDR3 in amino acids: CATSDSKVQGRPDTIYF. Written as DNA, the CDR3 is TGTGCCACCAGTGATTCGAAAGTACAGGGGAGGCCGGACACCATATATTTT. The chain recombines TRBV24-1 with TRBJ1-3; 7 bases map to TRBD1. Trimming at V came to 2 bases and at J to 8 bases, leaving 14 bases not matched to a gene. The CDR3 length is 17 residues. The germline V gene has CDR1 KGHDR and CDR2 SFDVKD.

The sample holds a few counts of this clonotype. The chain carries TRBV9 and TRBJ2-7; the D gene could be TRBD1 or TRBD2 (5 bases each). This CDR3 is 14 amino acids long. With 2 bases removed from V and 2 bases from J, the gap between germline ends came to 11 bases. In germline, CDR1 is SGDLS, CDR2 YYNGEE. The CDR3 sequence: CASSVGTTTYEQYF. CDR3 nucleotide sequence: TGTGCCAGCAGCGTGGGGACGACCACCTACGAGCAGTACTTC.

There are a few counts of this clonotype. The gene calls are TRBV14 and TRBJ1-1; D possibly corresponds to TRBD1 (6 bases). The V and J ends lost 6 bases and 4 bases respectively, with 12 bases between them. Germline lookup yields CDR1 SGHDN and CDR2 FVKESK. CDR3 length: 13 amino acids. The CDR3 region is CASSRAGATEAFF. The CDR3 DNA follows: TGTGCCAGCAGTAGGGCAGGGGCCACTGAAGCTTTCTTT.

This clonotype was counted at least ten times. The gene calls are TRBV7-9 and TRBJ2-1; D call uncertain. Germline CDR1 and CDR2: SEHNR and FQNEAQ (reference sequence). Trimming pared 0 bases from V and 15 bases from J, leaving 12 bases between. This CDR3 is 12 amino acids long. DNA of the CDR3: TGTGCCAGCAGCTTAGCGCCGCAGGTTAGGTTCTTC. It codes for CASSLAPQVRFF.

The chain is built from TRBV10-3 and TRBJ2-7, with TRBD1 as a possible D gene (6 bases). This CDR3 spans 16 amino acids. Per the germline V gene, CDR1 is ENHRY and CDR2 is SYGVKD. V was shortened by 6 bases and J by 0 bases, with 18 bases between the two germline ends. The CDR3 spells CAISRGEGESSYEQYF. CDR3 coding DNA: TGTGCCATCAGCCGAGGTGAGGGGGAATCCTCCTACGAGCAGTACTTC.

The genes are TRBV5-1 and TRBJ2-3; 11 bases agree with TRBD1. The CDR3 spans 16 residues. CDR1 is SGHRS, CDR2 YFSETQ, per germline. V was pared by 5 bases and J by 2 bases, with 7 bases of the junction left unmatched. The CDR3 sequence: CASRLRDRGDTDTQYF. CDR3 DNA sequence: TGCGCCAGCAGACTCAGGGACAGGGGGGACACAGATACGCAGTATTTT.

This clonotype was observed a handful of times. V gene TRBV4-1 combines with J gene TRBJ2-7, with 9 positions matching TRBD2. The germline V gene encodes CDR1 MGHRA and CDR2 YSYEKL. Germline trimming cut 5 bases from V and 0 bases from J; bases unmatched to any gene: 5. The CDR3 is 15 residues long. CDR3 amino acids: CASSTERGVSYEQYF. As DNA, the CDR3 is TGCGCCAGCAGCACCGAGCGGGGGGTCTCCTACGAGCAGTACTTC.

This clonotype was seen a single time. V and J are TRBV20-1 and TRBJ1-1; D is ambiguous. The ends were cut back, 0 bases at V and 0 bases at J, with 8 bases in the middle. The CDR3 runs 14 residues. Germline V gene lookup returns CDR1 DFQATT and CDR2 SNEGSKA (reference sequence). CDR3 sequence reads: CSARDVHMNTEAFF. The CDR3 DNA follows: TGCAGTGCTAGAGATGTCCACATGAACACTGAAGCTTTCTTT.

The CDR3: CSATGTGDTEAFF. Here the CDR3 DNA reads TGCAGCGCAACCGGGACAGGGGATACTGAAGCTTTCTTT. The chain is built from TRBV29-1 and TRBJ1-1, with 10 bases that match TRBD1. V dropped 7 bases and J dropped 5; count of bases not matched to a gene: 7. This CDR3 comprises 13 residues. The germline gives CDR1 SQVTM, CDR2 ANQGSEA.